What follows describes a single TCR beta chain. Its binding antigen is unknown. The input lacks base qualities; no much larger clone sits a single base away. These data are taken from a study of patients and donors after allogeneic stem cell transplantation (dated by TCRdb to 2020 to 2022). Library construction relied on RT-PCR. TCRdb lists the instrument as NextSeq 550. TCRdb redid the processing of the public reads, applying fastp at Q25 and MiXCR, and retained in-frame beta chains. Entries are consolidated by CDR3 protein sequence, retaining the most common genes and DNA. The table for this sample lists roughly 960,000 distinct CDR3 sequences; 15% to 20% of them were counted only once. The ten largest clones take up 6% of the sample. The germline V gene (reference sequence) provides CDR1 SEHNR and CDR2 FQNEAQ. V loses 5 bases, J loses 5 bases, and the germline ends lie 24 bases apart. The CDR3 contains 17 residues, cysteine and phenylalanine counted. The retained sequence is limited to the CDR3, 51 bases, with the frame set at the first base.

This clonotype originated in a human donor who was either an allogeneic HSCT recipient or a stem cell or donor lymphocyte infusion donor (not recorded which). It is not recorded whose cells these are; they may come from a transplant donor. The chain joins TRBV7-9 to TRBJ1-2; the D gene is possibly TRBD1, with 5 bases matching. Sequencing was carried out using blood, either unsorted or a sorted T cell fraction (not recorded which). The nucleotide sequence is TGTGCCAGCAGCCCTGCCCCACTCCCGGGACGGCTATATGGCTACACCTTC. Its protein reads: CASSPAPLPGRLYGYTF.